The present T cell receptor (beta chain) was sequenced within a study of Graves' ophthalmopathy and Graves' hyperthyroidism (dated by TCRdb to between 2017 and 2018). Study-wide context: Peripheral blood was collected at initial diagnosis, prior to any treatment. The study used signatures of the TCR beta repertoire to tell Graves' ophthalmopathy apart from Graves' hyperthyroidism and to predict which patients would progress to ophthalmopathy. In total, approximately 130 blood samples were TCR-sequenced: fewer than 50 ophthalmopathy, approximately 80 hyperthyroidism and 17 hyperthyroidism-to-ophthalmopathy patients. A discovery set of about 99 patients (around 44 ophthalmopathy, about 58 stable hyperthyroidism) was enrolled to explore V-J signatures distinguishing ophthalmopathy from hyperthyroidism. For independent validation, a separate cohort was made up of some 19 hyperthyroidism patients plus 17 patients who later progressed from hyperthyroidism to ophthalmopathy. In roughly six hyperthyroidism patients, the T-cell repertoires found in thyroid tissue were compared with those found in blood. Following sample collection, hyperthyroidism patients were given methimazole at a starting dose of 30 mg daily, and ophthalmopathy patients were given high-dose intravenous methylprednisolone. For training and testing, the 100 patients in the discovery cohort were randomly divided in a 7:3 ratio.

General study outcomes and caveats: Most expanded thyroid clonotypes with a frequency above 0.001 also appeared in blood, which suggests that blood repertoires may reflect the immune response in the thyroid. In validation, the model predicted ophthalmopathy progression with about 71% sensitivity and roughly 72% specificity; some twelve predicted patients were CT-confirmed with GO in a median of roughly 6.8 months. In cross-validation, the 13-signature model distinguished ophthalmopathy from stable hyperthyroidism with approximately 90% sensitivity and over 81% specificity, while in the test set the corresponding values were about 80% and 75%. No statistical method was used to set the sample size in advance, and the investigators knew which group each participant was assigned to.

Hyperthyroidism was defined as stable when no progression to ophthalmopathy occurred within 18 months of follow-up. Hyperthyroidism patients were newly diagnosed, were aged 18 to 65 years, and had a disease duration under 2 months. Patients with other autoimmune diseases, uncontrolled infections, pregnancy or lactation were excluded from the study. Diagnosis was based on clinical symptoms, serum thyroxine, TRAb, thyroid ultrasound and orbital computed tomography. PBMCs were isolated from roughly 10 ml of fresh peripheral blood by Ficoll-Paque density gradient centrifugation. Trizol reagent was used to extract the total RNA, and its quality was then checked on an Agilent 2100 Bioanalyzer. The CDR1 and CDR2 encoded by the germline V gene are MDHEN and SYDVKM. The CDR3 numbers 14 residues from cysteine through phenylalanine. Of all the DNA, just the CDR3 is kept, 42 bases in frame from base 1. V drops 2 bases and J drops 5 bases, leaving 12 bases in between.

For repertoire sequencing, the TCR beta CDR3 regions were amplified from RNA transcripts. The first round of RT-PCR was done with HTBI primers and the Qiagen OneStep RT-PCR kit, and was followed by a second round of multiplex PCR, then size selection and purification. Libraries were sequenced paired-end with 100 bp reads on an Illumina HiSeq2000. Processing in the source paper ran as follows. SOAPnuke was used for read processing, and reads with adapters, uncalled bases, a mean Phred below 15, or no exact constant-primer or identifier match were discarded. COPE v1.2.5 was used to merge high-quality paired reads. Clonotypes were defined as unique nucleotide sequences and were aligned to IMGT TRB V, D and J references using MiTCR v1.1. Analysis was restricted to V-J combinations with a frequency above 0.0001, which covered about 99% of repertoires. A TCR clonal expansion and chaos score per V-J combination was defined as the ratio of F50 clonal expansion to chaos observed in the TCRdist matrix. Features were reduced by Welch's t-statistics and random forest to around 13 V-J combinations, which fed a naive Bayes classifier. The Morisita-Horn index was used to measure how similar the thyroid and blood repertoires were. TCRdb applied fastp at Q25 and MiXCR to the public reads, then kept only in-frame beta chains. One record per CDR3 amino acid sequence lists the most common genes and DNA. V and J calls and clone size were set by TCRdb, not the authors. For this sample there are about 400,000 distinct CDR3 sequences; roughly 20% appear just once. Clones ranked in the top ten supply approximately 3.2% of the sample.

This clonotype was seen many times. Its target antigen remains unknown. Per-nucleotide qualities are absent, and no much larger clonotype sits a single base away. The chain is made from TRBV28 and TRBJ1-1, and TRBD1 may be the D gene, going by 5 matching bases. Sequencing was carried out using peripheral blood. The receptor comes from a young woman with stable Graves' hyperthyroidism. Donor details come from another sample of the same person, matched by shared clones. The sequenced DNA: TGTGCCAGCAGTTTAACGGGGCTAGGGACTGAAGCTTTCTTT. Protein translation: CASSLTGLGTEAFF.